The 2 T cell receptor beta chains below come from one sample, sequenced in a study of siplizumab effects on memory and regulatory T cells. The protocol was immunoSEQ multiplex PCR, while the TCRdb copy is restricted to in-frame clones and leaves out a portion. The sample records approximately 120,000 clones, 90% to 95% being singletons. The sequenced sample consisted of Tregs sorted from blood. The origin of the receptors is a human donor in good health.

The chain recombines TRBV5-5 with TRBJ1-2; 10 bases are a match to TRBD1. CDR3 length: 15 amino acids. With 2 bases clipped from V and 2 bases from J, the junction kept 3 bases outside the gene matches. The V gene's germline CDR1 is SGHKS and CDR2 YYEKEE (reference sequence). DNA of the CDR3: TGTGCCAGCAGCTTCGTGGGACAGGGGAACTATGGCTACACCTTC. Amino acid sequence: CASSFVGQGNYGYTF.

V and J are TRBV7-9 and TRBJ2-7; no clear D gene. CDR3 length: 15 residues. The germline gives CDR1 SEHNR, CDR2 FQNEAQ (reference sequence). V was trimmed by 7 bases and J by 4 bases, leaving 20 bases between them. This chain's CDR3 is CASTFGFSPIYEQYF. CDR3 bases: TGTGCCAGCACCTTCGGGTTTTCTCCTATATACGAGCAGTACTTC.